This T cell receptor beta chain emerged from a study of blood T cell repertoires in COVID-19. Study overall: Samples taken during acute and convalescent COVID-19 were collected in the United States, Italy and Spain. Nucleic acid was either cDNA or gDNA, and it came from T cells, B-cell-depleted T cells, or PBMCs.

Trimming shortened V by 5 bases and J by 2 bases, and 11 bases separated the two germline ends. The CDR3 loop spans 15 amino acids. Germline loops: CDR1 SGHDT, CDR2 YYEEEE. Under the authors' procedure: Amplification of reference gene primers was used by the study to estimate nucleated cell counts. Data came from immunoSEQ multiplex PCR; TCRdb stores just in-frame clones and leaves some out. For V, J and clone size, that table is used; D and trimming come from the DNA. The sample consists of 90,000 to 100,000 clones, 84% of them appearing once. The sample was peripheral blood. The gene calls are TRBV5-6 and TRBJ2-6; D is perhaps TRBD1 (6 bases). This TCR came from a woman aged 60 to 75 with acute or convalescent COVID-19. For the CDR3, the DNA is TGTGCCAGCAGGCCTCACAGGGCTGGGGCCAACGTCCTGACTTTC. This codes for CASRPHRAGANVLTF.